This T cell receptor (beta chain) was sequenced in a study of shared clonotypes between healthy human individuals. About the study: Each donor's CD4 naive and CD4 memory cells filled three plates apiece, CD8 naive two, and CD8 memory one.

The germline V gene has CDR1 LNHDA and CDR2 SQIVND (reference sequence). The CDR3 consists of 15 residues. V gave up 6 bases and J gave up 0 bases; unmatched junction bases: 4. When replicate PCRs were run on sorted subsets, they used around 0.2 ug DNA, about 31,000 T cell genomes. The method was immunoSEQ multiplex PCR; TCRdb's version includes in-frame clones alone and lacks a portion of them. The data show some 2,000,000 clones, 85% to 95% seen once. Only CD45RO-negative cells positively selected for CCR7 counted as naive CD8 cells, so terminally differentiated effector memory CD45RA+ cells were excluded. Study-wide findings and caveats: Compared with clonotypes that all four donors shared, non-shared clonotypes had lower generation probabilities.

Details on this clone: The antigen is undetermined.

The V and J genes are TRBV19 and TRBJ1-1; TRBD1 matches 10 bases. The sample taken for sequencing was naive CD8+ T cells sorted from blood. This clonotype was sampled from a young man in good health. The DNA of the CDR3 is TGTGCCAGTAGCCCTGGACAGGGGGTGAACACTGAAGCTTTCTTT. Its protein is CASSPGQGVNTEAFF.